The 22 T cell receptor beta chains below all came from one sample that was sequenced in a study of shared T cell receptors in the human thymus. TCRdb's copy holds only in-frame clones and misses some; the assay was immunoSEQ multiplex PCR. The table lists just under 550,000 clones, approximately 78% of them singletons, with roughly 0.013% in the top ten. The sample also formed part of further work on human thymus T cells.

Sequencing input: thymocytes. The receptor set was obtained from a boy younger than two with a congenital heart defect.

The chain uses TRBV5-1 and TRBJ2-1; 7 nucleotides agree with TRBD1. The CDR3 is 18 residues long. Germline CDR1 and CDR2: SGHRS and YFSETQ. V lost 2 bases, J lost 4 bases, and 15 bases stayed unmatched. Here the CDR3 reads CASSFRLDRARPYNEQFF. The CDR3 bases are TGCGCCAGCAGCTTTCGTCTAGACAGGGCCCGACCTTACAATGAGCAGTTCTTC.

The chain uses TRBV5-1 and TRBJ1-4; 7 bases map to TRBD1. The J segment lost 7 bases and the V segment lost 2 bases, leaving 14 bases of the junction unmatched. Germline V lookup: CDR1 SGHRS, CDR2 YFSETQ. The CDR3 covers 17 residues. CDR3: CASSLLHRGPESEKLFF. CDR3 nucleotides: TGCGCCAGCAGCTTACTTCACAGGGGCCCCGAGAGTGAAAAACTGTTTTTT.

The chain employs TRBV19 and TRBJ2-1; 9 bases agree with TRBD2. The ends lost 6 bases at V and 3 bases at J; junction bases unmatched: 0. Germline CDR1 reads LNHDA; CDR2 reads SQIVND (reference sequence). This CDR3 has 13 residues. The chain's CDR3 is CASRTSGYNEQFF. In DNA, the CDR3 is TGTGCCAGTAGGACTAGCGGCTACAATGAGCAGTTCTTC.

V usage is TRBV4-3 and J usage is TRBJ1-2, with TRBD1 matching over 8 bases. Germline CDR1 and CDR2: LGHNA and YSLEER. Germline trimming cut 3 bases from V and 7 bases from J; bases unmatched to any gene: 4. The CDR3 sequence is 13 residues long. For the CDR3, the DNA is TGCGCCAGCAGCCATCAGGGGGCGAGTGGCTACACCTTC. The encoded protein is CASSHQGASGYTF.

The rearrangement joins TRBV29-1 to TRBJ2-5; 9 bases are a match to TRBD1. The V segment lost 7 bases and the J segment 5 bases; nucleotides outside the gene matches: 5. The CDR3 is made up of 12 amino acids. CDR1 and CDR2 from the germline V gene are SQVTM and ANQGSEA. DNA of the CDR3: TGCAGCGCCAGGACAGGGGATGAGACCCAGTACTTC. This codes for CSARTGDETQYF. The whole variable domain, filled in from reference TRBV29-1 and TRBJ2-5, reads SAVISQKPSRDICQRGTSLTIQCQVDSQVTMMFWYRQQPGQSLTLIATANQGSEATYESGFVIDKFPISRPNLTFSTLTVSNMSPEDSSIYLCSARTGDETQYFGPGTRLLVL.

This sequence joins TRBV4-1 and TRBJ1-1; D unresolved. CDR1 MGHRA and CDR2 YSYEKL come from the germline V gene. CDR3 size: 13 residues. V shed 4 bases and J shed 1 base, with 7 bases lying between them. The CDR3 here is CASSPGSNTEAFF. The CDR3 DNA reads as TGCGCCAGCAGCCCAGGCTCGAACACTGAAGCTTTCTTT.

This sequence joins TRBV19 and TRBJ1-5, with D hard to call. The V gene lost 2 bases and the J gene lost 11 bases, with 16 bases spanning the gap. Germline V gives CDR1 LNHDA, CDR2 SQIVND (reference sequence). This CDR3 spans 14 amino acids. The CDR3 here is CASSITAPGSAQHF. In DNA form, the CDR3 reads TGTGCCAGTAGTATAACGGCCCCGGGATCGGCCCAGCATTTT.

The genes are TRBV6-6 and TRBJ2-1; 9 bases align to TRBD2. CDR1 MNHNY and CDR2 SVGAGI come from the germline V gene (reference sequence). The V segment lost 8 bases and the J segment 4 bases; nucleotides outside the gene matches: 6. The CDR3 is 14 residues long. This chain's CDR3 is CASAELAGYNEQFF. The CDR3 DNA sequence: TGTGCCAGCGCAGAGCTAGCGGGATACAATGAGCAGTTCTTC.

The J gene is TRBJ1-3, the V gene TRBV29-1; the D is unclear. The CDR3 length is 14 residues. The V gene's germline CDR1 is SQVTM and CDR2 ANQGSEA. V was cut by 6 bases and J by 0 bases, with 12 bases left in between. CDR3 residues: CSVRGRASGNTIYF. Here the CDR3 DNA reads TGCAGCGTCCGCGGGAGGGCCTCTGGAAACACCATATATTTT.

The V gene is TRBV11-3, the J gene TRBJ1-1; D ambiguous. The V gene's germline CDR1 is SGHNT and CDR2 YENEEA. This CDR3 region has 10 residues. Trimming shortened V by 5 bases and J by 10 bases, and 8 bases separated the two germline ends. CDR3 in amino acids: CASSPLGAFF. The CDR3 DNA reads TGTGCCAGCAGCCCCCTCGGAGCTTTCTTT.

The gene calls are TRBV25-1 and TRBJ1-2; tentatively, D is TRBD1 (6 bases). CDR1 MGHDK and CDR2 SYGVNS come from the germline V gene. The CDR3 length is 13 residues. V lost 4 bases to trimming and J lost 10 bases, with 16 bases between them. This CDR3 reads CASSGRGPGPYTF. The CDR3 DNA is TGTGCCAGCAGTGGCAGGGGTCCAGGGCCCTACACCTTC.

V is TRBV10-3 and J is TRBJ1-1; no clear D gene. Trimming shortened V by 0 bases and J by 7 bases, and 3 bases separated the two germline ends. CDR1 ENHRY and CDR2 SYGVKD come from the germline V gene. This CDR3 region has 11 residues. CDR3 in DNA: TGTGCCATCAGTGAGTCTAGTGAAGCTTTCTTT. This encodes CAISESSEAFF.

CDR3 loop: CASSCGQGRYGYTF. CDR3 sequence (DNA): TGTGCCAGCAGCTGCGGACAGGGGAGGTATGGCTACACCTTC. The rearrangement links TRBV11-1 to TRBJ1-2; 9 bases are a match to TRBD1. The CDR3 consists of 14 residues. The trim removed 4 bases at V and 5 bases at J, leaving 5 bases unmatched. The germline gives CDR1 SGHAT, CDR2 FQDESV (reference sequence).

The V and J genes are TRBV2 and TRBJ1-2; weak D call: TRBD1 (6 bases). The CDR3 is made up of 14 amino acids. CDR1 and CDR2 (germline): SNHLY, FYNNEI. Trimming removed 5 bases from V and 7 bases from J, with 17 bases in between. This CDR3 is CASSSQGLAGGYTF. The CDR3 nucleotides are TGTGCCAGCAGTTCCCAGGGGTTGGCGGGTGGCTACACCTTC.

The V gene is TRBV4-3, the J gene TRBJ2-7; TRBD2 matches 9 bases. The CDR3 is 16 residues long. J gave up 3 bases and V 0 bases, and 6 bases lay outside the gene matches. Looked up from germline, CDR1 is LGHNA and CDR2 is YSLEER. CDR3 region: CASSQDMLAGNYEQYF. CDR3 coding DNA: TGCGCCAGCAGCCAAGATATGCTAGCGGGAAACTACGAGCAGTACTTC.

In DNA form, the CDR3 reads TGCAGTGCTACGGGGGAAAACACCATATATTTT. Protein sequence: CSATGENTIYF. V usage is TRBV20-1 and J usage is TRBJ1-3; tentatively, D is TRBD1 (5 bases). Trimming removed 4 bases at V and 6 bases at J, with 7 bases between. Germline CDR1 is DFQATT and CDR2 is SNEGSKA (reference sequence). This CDR3 region has 11 residues.

This chain's CDR3 is CASSSRTHSGRVGEQFF. DNA for the CDR3: TGTGCCAGCAGTTCCAGGACCCATAGCGGGAGGGTCGGTGAGCAGTTCTTC. This chain uses TRBV28 with TRBJ2-1; 11 positions agree with TRBD2. This CDR3 is 17 amino acids long. The germline V gene encodes CDR1 MDHEN and CDR2 SYDVKM. V lost 4 bases, J lost 9 bases, and 14 bases stayed unmatched.

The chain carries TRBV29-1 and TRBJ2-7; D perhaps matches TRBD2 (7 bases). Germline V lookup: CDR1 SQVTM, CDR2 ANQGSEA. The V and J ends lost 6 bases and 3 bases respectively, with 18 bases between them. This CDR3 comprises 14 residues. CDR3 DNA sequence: TGCAGCGTCGGGGGGCAAAAACCCGGCTACGAGCAGTACTTC. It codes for CSVGGQKPGYEQYF.

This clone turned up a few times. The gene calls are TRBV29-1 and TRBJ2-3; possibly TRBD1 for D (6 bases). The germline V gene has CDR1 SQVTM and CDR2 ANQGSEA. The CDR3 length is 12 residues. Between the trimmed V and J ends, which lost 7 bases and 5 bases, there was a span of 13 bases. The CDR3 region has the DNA TGCAGCGCCCCCCTAGGGGGAGATACGCAGTATTTT. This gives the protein CSAPLGGDTQYF.

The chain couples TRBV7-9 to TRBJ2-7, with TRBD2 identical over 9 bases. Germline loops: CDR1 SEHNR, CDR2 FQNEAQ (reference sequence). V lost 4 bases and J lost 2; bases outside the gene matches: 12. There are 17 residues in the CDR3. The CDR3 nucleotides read TGTGCCAGCAGCTCATTCATAATAGCGGGAGAGACCTACGAGCAGTACTTC. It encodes CASSSFIIAGETYEQYF.

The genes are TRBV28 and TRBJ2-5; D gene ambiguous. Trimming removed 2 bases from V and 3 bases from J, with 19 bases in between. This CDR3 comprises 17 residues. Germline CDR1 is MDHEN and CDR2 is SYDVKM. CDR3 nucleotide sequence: TGTGCCAGCAGTTTACCCGGTCCCGCTGCTCCTGAAGAGACCCAGTACTTC. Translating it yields CASSLPGPAAPEETQYF. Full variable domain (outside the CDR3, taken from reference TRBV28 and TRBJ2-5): DVKVTQSSRYLVKRTGEKVFLECVQDMDHENMFWYRQDPGLGLRLIYFSYDVKMKEKGDIPEGYSVSREKKERFSLILESASTNQTSMYLCASSLPGPAAPEETQYFGPGTRLLVL.

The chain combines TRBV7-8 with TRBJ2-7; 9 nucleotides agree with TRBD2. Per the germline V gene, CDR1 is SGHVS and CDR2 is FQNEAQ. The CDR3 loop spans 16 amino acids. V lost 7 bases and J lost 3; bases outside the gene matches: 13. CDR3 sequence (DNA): TGTGCCAGCACCCTAGACTATAGCGGGAGACTCTACGAGCAGTACTTC. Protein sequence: CASTLDYSGRLYEQYF. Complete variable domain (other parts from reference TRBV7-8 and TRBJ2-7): GAGVSQSPRYKVAKRGQDVALRCDPISGHVSLFWYQQALGQGPEFLTYFQNEAQLDKSGLPSDRFFAERPEGSVSTLKIQRTQQEDSAVYLCASTLDYSGRLYEQYFGPGTRLTVT.